A single sample gave rise to the 6 T cell receptor beta chains below, sequenced in a study of blood T cell repertoires in COVID-19. This table comes from immunoSEQ multiplex PCR, and its TCRdb copy is limited to in-frame clones, with some not included. The sample has about 98,000 clones; approximately 86% are singletons. Specimen: peripheral blood. These receptor sequences come from a man over 45 with acute or convalescent COVID-19.

This chain connects TRBV12-3 or TRBV12-4 to TRBJ2-2; no firm D call. The CDR3 has 13 amino acids. Trimming pared 5 bases from V and 1 base from J, leaving 5 bases between. The CDR3 DNA follows: TGTGCCAGCAGTAACAGGAACACCGGGGAGCTGTTTTTT. Protein product: CASSNRNTGELFF.

The V and J genes are TRBV11-2 and TRBJ1-1; 10 nucleotides agree with TRBD1. V was clipped by 1 base and J by 0 bases; unmatched bases: 2. The CDR3 has 16 amino acids. Germline V gene data show CDR1 as SGHAT and CDR2 as FQNNGV. The DNA for the CDR3 is TGTGCCAGCAGCTTAGGGACAGGGGGTTTGAACACTGAAGCTTTCTTT. Protein product: CASSLGTGGLNTEAFF.

The CDR3 sequence is CASSVAGQSNSPLHF. The CDR3 coding sequence is TGTGCCAGCAGCGTAGCAGGACAGTCGAATTCACCCCTCCACTTT. The chain couples TRBV9 to TRBJ1-6, with TRBD1 as a possible D gene (6 bases). Trimming pared 0 bases from V and 7 bases from J, leaving 11 bases between. Germline values: CDR1 SGDLS, CDR2 YYNGEE. The CDR3 is 15 amino acids.

The chain combines TRBV5-1 with TRBJ2-1, with D possibly matching TRBD2 (5 bases). Trimming left V 1 base short and J 8 bases short, with 22 bases between. The CDR3 has 17 residues. Germline assignment: CDR1 SGHRS and CDR2 YFSETQ. The CDR3 region is CASSLNPNRGIRDEQFF. The CDR3 coding sequence is TGCGCCAGCAGCTTGAACCCGAACCGGGGTATTAGAGATGAGCAGTTCTTC.

This clone was seen a handful of times. The chain is built from TRBV2 and TRBJ1-1; 7 bases are shared with TRBD1. The germline gives CDR1 SNHLY, CDR2 FYNNEI. With V trimmed by 8 bases and J by 4 bases, 4 bases remained unmatched. The CDR3 consists of 12 residues. The CDR3 DNA is TGTGCCAGCGTTCAGGGGGTCACTGAAGCTTTCTTT. This gives the protein CASVQGVTEAFF.

This clone was observed once. The rearrangement joins TRBV18 to TRBJ1-4; 11 positions agree with TRBD1. The CDR3 is made up of 17 amino acids. The V gene end was trimmed by 4 bases and the J gene end by 0 bases; junction bases not matched to a gene: 4. CDR1 is KGHSH, CDR2 LQKENI, per germline. The CDR3 loop reads CASSRDRGTPTNEKLFF. CDR3 nucleotides: TGTGCCAGCTCACGGGACAGGGGGACCCCAACTAATGAAAAACTGTTTTTT.